These 22 T cell receptor beta chains came from one sample sequenced in a study of patients and donors after allogeneic stem cell transplantation. TCRdb used MiXCR to reprocess the RT-PCR reads, holding one entry per CDR3 protein. The sample records about 90,000 distinct CDR3 sequences, roughly 52% being singletons. Sequenced material: blood, either unsorted or a sorted T cell fraction (not recorded which). The origin of the receptors is a human donor who was either an allogeneic HSCT recipient or a stem cell or donor lymphocyte infusion donor (not recorded which). It is not recorded whose cells these are; they may come from a transplant donor.

This clonotype was observed a few times. This chain uses TRBV15 with TRBJ1-6; D unresolved. Deletions cut 0 bases from V and 10 bases from J, with 7 bases between. The CDR3 spans 13 residues. Germline CDR1 is LNHNV and CDR2 is YYDKDF (reference sequence). As DNA, the CDR3 is TGTGCCACCAGCAGAGATTGGGAATCACCCCTCCACTTT. The encoded protein is CATSRDWESPLHF.

The rearrangement uses TRBV3-1 and TRBJ1-4; 9 bases align to TRBD1. Germline trimming cut 4 bases from V and 5 bases from J; bases unmatched to any gene: 2. The CDR3 contains 14 residues. The germline V gene has CDR1 LGHDT and CDR2 YNNKEL (reference sequence). CDR3 DNA sequence: TGTGCCAGCAGCCCGGGACAGGGAAATGAAAAACTGTTTTTT. As protein: CASSPGQGNEKLFF.

This clonotype was seen more than once but under ten times. This CDR3 is CASSPVATNEKLFF. The CDR3 bases are TGTGCCAGCAGCCCGGTTGCAACTAATGAAAAACTGTTTTTT. The chain is built from TRBV4-2 and TRBJ1-4; D unclear. Germline assignment: CDR1 LGHNA and CDR2 YNFKEQ. The CDR3 is 14 residues long. Trimming stripped 4 bases from V and 0 bases from J, with 6 bases between.

The chain links TRBV11-2 to TRBJ1-3; D not certain. From germline, CDR1 is SGHAT and CDR2 FQNNGV. Trimming removed 1 base from V and 0 bases from J, with 7 bases in between. The CDR3 length is 15 residues. Here the CDR3 DNA reads TGTGCCAGCAGCTTAGGGGTCAGCTCTGGAAACACCATATATTTT. This codes for CASSLGVSSGNTIYF.

This sequence joins TRBV12-3 or TRBV12-4 and TRBJ1-5, with unresolved D. The CDR3 is made up of 15 amino acids. V was clipped by 6 bases and J by 6 bases, with 18 bases between them. Written as DNA, the CDR3 is TGTGCCAGCAGCACAGAAGGTTCACTTAGTCAGCCCCAGCATTTT. Translating it yields CASSTEGSLSQPQHF.

This chain connects TRBV20-1 to TRBJ2-2, with unresolved D. This CDR3 contains 13 residues. Germline loops: CDR1 DFQATT, CDR2 SNEGSKA (reference sequence). The V and J ends lost 1 base and 2 bases respectively, with 5 bases between them. CDR3 amino acids: CSARVPNTGELFF. In nucleotides, the CDR3 is TGCAGTGCTAGAGTTCCTAACACCGGGGAGCTGTTTTTT.

This chain uses TRBV25-1 with TRBJ1-4, with D unclear. Germline V CDR1 and CDR2: MGHDK, SYGVNS. Trimming left V 0 bases short and J 7 bases short, with 12 bases between. The CDR3 is 15 residues long. DNA for the CDR3: TGTGCCAGCAGTGAATATCGGGTCCTGGGTGAAAAACTGTTTTTT. It translates to CASSEYRVLGEKLFF.

The chain uses TRBV5-5 and TRBJ1-2, with a possible D match to TRBD1 (6 bases). This CDR3 has 17 amino acids. Trimming shortened V by 4 bases and J by 3 bases, and 22 bases separated the two germline ends. Germline V gene data show CDR1 as SGHKS and CDR2 as YYEKEE (reference sequence). The CDR3: CASSTPALRGRYYGYTF. CDR3 nucleotide sequence: TGTGCCAGCAGCACCCCAGCTCTCCGGGGGCGTTACTATGGCTACACCTTC.

There are a few counts of this clonotype. The chain is built from TRBV28 and TRBJ1-2; D not resolved. Germline-derived CDR1 and CDR2 are MDHEN and SYDVKM. Trimming took off 5 bases at V and 6 bases at J, with 7 bases between the two ends. The CDR3 contains 11 residues. The CDR3 coding sequence is TGTGCCAGCAGTGCCTTTAATGGCTACACCTTC. This translates into CASSAFNGYTF.

This clonotype was detected many times. The chain is built from TRBV12-3 or TRBV12-4 and TRBJ1-2; D gene ambiguous. This CDR3 region has 13 residues. V was shortened by 6 bases and J by 4 bases, with 12 bases between the two germline ends. CDR3 nucleotides: TGTGCCAGCAGCACCGACGGGTTCTATGGCTACACCTTC. It yields the protein CASSTDGFYGYTF.

This sequence joins TRBV28 and TRBJ1-2; D call uncertain. Germline V lookup: CDR1 MDHEN, CDR2 SYDVKM. Trimming left V 6 bases short and J 2 bases short, with 13 bases between. CDR3 size: 14 residues. CDR3 bases: TGTGCCAGCAGGGCACCCCCGGCCAACTATGGCTACACCTTC. Translating gives CASRAPPANYGYTF.

The chain uses TRBV12-3 or TRBV12-4 and TRBJ1-1, with unresolved D. V dropped 5 bases and J dropped 1 base, with 8 bases sitting between them. The CDR3 runs to 13 residues. CDR3 DNA: TGTGCCAGCAGTCCCAGATCGAACACTGAAGCTTTCTTT. Translating it yields CASSPRSNTEAFF.

This clonotype appeared once. This chain joins TRBV6-5 and TRBJ1-1; 8 bases line up with TRBD1. V was clipped by 0 bases and J by 9 bases; unmatched bases: 9. Germline loops: CDR1 MNHEY, CDR2 SVGAGI. The CDR3 loop spans 15 amino acids. Here the CDR3 reads CASSYSDSDREKAFF. CDR3 sequence (DNA): TGTGCCAGCAGTTACTCTGATTCGGACAGGGAAAAAGCTTTCTTT.

This clonotype has just a few counts. J is TRBJ1-5 and V is TRBV6-2 or TRBV6-3, with D possibly matching TRBD1 (5 bases). V lost 0 bases to trimming and J lost 7 bases, with 13 bases between them. The CDR3 has 15 amino acids. The germline gives CDR1 MNHEY, CDR2 SVGEGT. DNA for the CDR3: TGTGCCAGCAGTTACTCCGCAGGGCGAGGGCAGCCCCAGCATTTT. Translation gives CASSYSAGRGQPQHF.

In its sample, this clonotype was seen a few times. V and J are TRBV20-1 and TRBJ1-6; 7 nucleotides match TRBD1. V was clipped by 6 bases and J by 5 bases; unmatched bases: 4. The germline gives CDR1 DFQATT, CDR2 SNEGSKA (reference sequence). The CDR3 spans 13 residues. The CDR3 sequence: CSAEGANNSPLHF. The CDR3 coding sequence is TGCAGTGCCGAGGGGGCCAATAATTCACCCCTCCACTTT.

This clonotype was observed a few times. The chain couples TRBV7-9 to TRBJ1-4; maybe TRBD1 (5 bases). The V end lost 5 bases, the J end lost 3 bases, and 16 bases lay between the germline ends. The CDR3 consists of 16 residues. CDR1 and CDR2 (germline): SEHNR, FQNEAQ (reference sequence). The CDR3, as DNA: TGTGCCAGCAGCCCCCGGGACCCCTCGGCTAATGAAAAACTGTTTTTT. It encodes CASSPRDPSANEKLFF.

This chain uses TRBV5-6 with TRBJ1-6; 7 positions match TRBD1. V trimming: 3 bases; J trimming: 5 bases; junction bases outside the gene matches: 5. The CDR3 spans 15 residues. The germline V gene encodes CDR1 SGHDT and CDR2 YYEEEE. CDR3: CASSSGDRDNSPLHF. The DNA for the CDR3 is TGTGCCAGCAGCTCTGGAGACAGGGATAATTCACCCCTCCACTTT.

This clonotype appeared a single time. Here the CDR3 reads CASTKGYSNQPQHF. The CDR3 DNA reads as TGTGCCAGCACAAAGGGTTATAGCAATCAGCCCCAGCATTTT. The chain couples TRBV11-2 to TRBJ1-5; D gene uncertain. The CDR3 contains 14 residues. Germline CDR1 and CDR2: SGHAT and FQNNGV. With 7 bases removed from V and 0 bases from J, the gap between germline ends came to 10 bases.

The chain has TRBV3-1 and TRBJ1-6; a weak D match, TRBD1 (5 bases). This CDR3 is 15 amino acids long. The ends were cut back, 0 bases at V and 7 bases at J, with 10 bases in the middle. Germline values: CDR1 LGHDT, CDR2 YNNKEL (reference sequence). CDR3 nucleotide sequence: TGTGCCAGCAGCCAAGAGCAGGGAGGGAATTCACCCCTCCACTTT. Amino acid sequence: CASSQEQGGNSPLHF.

This clonotype was seen only a few times. CDR3 DNA: TGTGCCAGCAGCTTAGCTTTGGGGGAAGGAGCGGAAAAACTGTTTTTT. Residues: CASSLALGEGAEKLFF. The V and J genes are TRBV7-2 and TRBJ1-4; D is possibly TRBD1 (5 bases). CDR1 and CDR2 from the germline V gene are SGHTA and FQGNSA. Trimming stripped 0 bases from V and 8 bases from J, with 16 bases between. CDR3 length: 16 residues.

This clonotype has at least ten counts. The chain couples TRBV28 to TRBJ1-1; 7 nucleotides agree with TRBD1. This CDR3 region has 12 residues. The V and J ends lost 5 bases and 10 bases, in that order; junction bases with no gene match: 7. CDR1 and CDR2 (germline): MDHEN, SYDVKM. This CDR3 reads CASSTTSGGAFF. The CDR3 DNA reads as TGTGCCAGCAGTACCACCTCAGGGGGAGCTTTCTTT.

V usage is TRBV20-1 and J usage is TRBJ1-5; 9 nucleotides line up with TRBD1. CDR3 length: 12 amino acids. V shed 6 bases and J 6 bases; nucleotides not matched to a gene: 3. Germline-derived CDR1 and CDR2 are DFQATT and SNEGSKA (reference sequence). CDR3 protein: CSAVQGAQPQHF. CDR3 coding DNA: TGCAGTGCGGTACAGGGGGCTCAGCCCCAGCATTTT.